This T cell receptor beta chain was sequenced during a study of OX40 agonist ivuxolimab in advanced cancers. About the study: The treatment was a fully human IgG2 OX40 agonist, ivuxolimab. The dose-escalation cohort had hepatocellular carcinoma, melanoma, renal cell or head and neck cancer.

Broader study findings: Some nonresponders likewise displayed low normalized T-cell clonal expansion.

Assay used: immunoSEQ multiplex PCR; TCRdb lists only in-frame clones, some missing. The sample lists 55,000 to 75,000 clones, approximately 91% occurring once. Drawing of blood for sampling happened at baseline, at cycle 4 day 1, and at cycle 7 day 1. As for this clone: The antigen is not known.

The CDR3 totals 13 residues. Trimming left V 7 bases short and J 7 bases short, with 13 bases between. Germline loops: CDR1 MGHDK, CDR2 SYGVNS. This chain connects TRBV25-1 to TRBJ2-2; the D gene could be TRBD1 or TRBD2 (6 bases each). Sequenced here: CD4+ or CD8+ T cells sorted from blood, sampled in a trial of the OX40 agonist ivuxolimab. This receptor was obtained from an adult with an advanced solid tumor such as melanoma, head and neck, liver or kidney cancer. The CDR3 region is CASTLGGHGELFF. The CDR3 coding sequence is TGTGCCAGCACCCTAGGGGGGCACGGGGAGCTGTTTTTT.